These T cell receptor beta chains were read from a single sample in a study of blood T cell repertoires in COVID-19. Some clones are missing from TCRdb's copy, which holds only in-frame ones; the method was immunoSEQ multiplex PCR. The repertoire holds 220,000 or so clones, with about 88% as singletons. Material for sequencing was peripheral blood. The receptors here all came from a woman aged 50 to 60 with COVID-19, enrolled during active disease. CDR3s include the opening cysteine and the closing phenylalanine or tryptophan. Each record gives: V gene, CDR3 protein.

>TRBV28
CASGEGGSYGYTF
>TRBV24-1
CATSDYRIYEQYF
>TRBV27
CASSLRGPYEQYF
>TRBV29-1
CSVGRGVETQYF
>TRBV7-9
CASGRQALNTGELFF
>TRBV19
CASRRLGVLAGELFF
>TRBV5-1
CASSLVGRHQETQYF
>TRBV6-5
CASSYSGGEGYEQYF
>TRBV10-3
CAIQGLAGGTSYNEQFF
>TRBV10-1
CASTHPGRGYYEQYF
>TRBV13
CASSLLLRGDTQYF
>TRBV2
CASSSRGTSGNNEQFF
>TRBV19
CASSISVNGYTF
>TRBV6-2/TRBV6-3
CASSRTGFETEAFF
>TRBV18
CASSSTTGTGLTEAFF
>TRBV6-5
CATGTGGANEKLFF
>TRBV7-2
CASSLTDLPLFNTEAFF
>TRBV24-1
CATSRDRDGELFF
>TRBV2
CASSARHPGEGYTF
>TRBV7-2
CASSLFGGRNNEQFF
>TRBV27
CASRWTGNDEQFF
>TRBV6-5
CASSPTGTGNQPQHF
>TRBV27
CASTPTQTGADTEAFF
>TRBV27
CASSPVLRTGELFF
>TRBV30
CAWSVLGGIDEQYF
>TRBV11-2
CASSPSTGSGNTIYF
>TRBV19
CASSIGTKNIQYF
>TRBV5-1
CASSAGRLNTEAFF
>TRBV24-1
CATSEANTEAFF
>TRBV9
CASSVVGQGTNYGYTF
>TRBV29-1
CSAFIDYPGELFF
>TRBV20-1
CSARVQDTQYF
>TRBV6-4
CASSDFAGGAADTQYF
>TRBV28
CASRPGQSNQPQHF
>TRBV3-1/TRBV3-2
CASSPWGESYNSPLHF
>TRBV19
CASSWTGESSYEQYF
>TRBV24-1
CATSDHYSNEQFF